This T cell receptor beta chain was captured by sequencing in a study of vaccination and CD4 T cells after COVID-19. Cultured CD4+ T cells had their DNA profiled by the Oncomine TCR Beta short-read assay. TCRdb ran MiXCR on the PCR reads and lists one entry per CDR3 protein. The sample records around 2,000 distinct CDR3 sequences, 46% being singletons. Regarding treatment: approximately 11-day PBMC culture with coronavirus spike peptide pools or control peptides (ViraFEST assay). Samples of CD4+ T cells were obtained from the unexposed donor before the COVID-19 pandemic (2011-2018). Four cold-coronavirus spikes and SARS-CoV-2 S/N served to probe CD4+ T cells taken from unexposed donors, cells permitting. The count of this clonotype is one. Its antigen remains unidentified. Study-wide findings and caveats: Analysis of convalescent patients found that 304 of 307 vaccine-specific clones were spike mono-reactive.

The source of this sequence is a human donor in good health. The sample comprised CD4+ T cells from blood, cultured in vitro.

Written as DNA, the CDR3 is TGTGCCAGCACCGGGACATCCGGCGGTCGGTGGGTTTCACCCCTCCACTTT. Residues: CASTGTSGGRWVSPLHF. This chain joins TRBV12-3 or TRBV12-4 and TRBJ1-6, with D possibly TRBD1 on 6 matching bases. The CDR3 totals 17 residues. The germline V and J ends were trimmed by 7 bases and 9 bases, with 25 bases remaining between them.